What follows are 20 T cell receptor beta chains derived from one specimen sequenced in a study of blood T cell repertoires in COVID-19. Some clones are missing from TCRdb's copy, which holds only in-frame ones; the method was immunoSEQ multiplex PCR. The sample consists of over 200,000 clones, about 83% of them appearing once. Material: PBMCs or T cells enriched from blood (not recorded which). Source of these receptors: a middle-aged woman who had recovered from COVID-19.

CDR3 sequence (DNA): TGTGCCAGCAGCGAAGACGGGGGGAGGACTGAAGCTTTCTTT. It codes for CASSEDGGRTEAFF. The rearrangement uses TRBV7-9 and TRBJ1-1; TRBD1 might be the D (5 bases). This CDR3 region has 14 residues. Germline CDR1 is SEHNR and CDR2 is FQNEAQ (reference sequence). V was pared by 5 bases and J by 5 bases, with 15 bases between.

This clone was observed a few times. The chain is built from TRBV9 and TRBJ2-3; D possibly corresponds to TRBD2 (6 bases). The CDR3 has 17 amino acids. The germline CDR1 and CDR2 sequences are SGDLS and YYNGEE. The V end was cut by 4 bases, the J end by 2 bases, with 20 bases between. CDR3: CASSSAAGKYLTDTQYF. The CDR3 DNA sequence: TGTGCCAGCAGCTCCGCCGCGGGGAAGTATCTCACAGATACGCAGTATTTT.

This sequence joins TRBV2 and TRBJ2-5; D uncertain. V was trimmed by 1 base and J by 5 bases, leaving 8 bases between them. This CDR3 has 13 amino acids. The germline CDR1 and CDR2 sequences are SNHLY and FYNNEI. In DNA form, the CDR3 reads TGTGCCAGCAGTGAAGGACATGTGGAGACCCAGTACTTC. This gives the protein CASSEGHVETQYF.

The chain employs TRBV10-3 and TRBJ1-4, with D unresolved. V lost 10 bases to trimming and J lost 5 bases, with 11 bases between them. Germline V gene data show CDR1 as ENHRY and CDR2 as SYGVKD. The CDR3 is 12 residues long. CDR3 residues: CATGGGNEKLFF. In DNA form, the CDR3 reads TGTGCCACCGGCGGAGGGAATGAAAAACTGTTTTTT.

The chain joins TRBV23-1 to TRBJ2-1; a weak D match, TRBD1 (6 bases). TRBV23-1 is identified as an open reading frame with a role that is uncertain. The ends were cut back, 6 bases at V and 5 bases at J, with 8 bases in the middle. The CDR3 is 12 amino acids. The CDR3 is CASRQGHNEQFF. The DNA for the CDR3 is TGCGCCAGCAGACAGGGTCACAATGAGCAGTTCTTC.

The rearrangement joins TRBV30 to TRBJ2-3; 8 bases align to TRBD2. Trimming at V came to 5 bases and at J to 2 bases, leaving 9 bases not matched to a gene. The CDR3 runs 15 residues. Germline V gene lookup returns CDR1 GTSNPN and CDR2 SVGIG (reference sequence). In DNA, the CDR3 is TGTGCCTGGCAGACCGGGACTAGTATCACAGATACGCAGTATTTT. Translation gives CAWQTGTSITDTQYF.

This clone was seen only a few times. The chain links TRBV30 to TRBJ2-3; 12 bases fit TRBD2. The CDR3 runs to 16 residues. Trimming at V came to 1 base and at J to 9 bases, leaving 11 bases not matched to a gene. CDR1 GTSNPN and CDR2 SVGIG come from the germline V gene (reference sequence). For the CDR3, the DNA is TGTGCCTGGAGTGCCCCTGCTAGCGGGAGGGCAGGGACGCAGTATTTT. It codes for CAWSAPASGRAGTQYF.

The chain couples TRBV25-1 to TRBJ2-7; tentative D call: TRBD1 (5 bases). Trimming shortened V by 0 bases and J by 3 bases, and 15 bases separated the two germline ends. CDR1 is MGHDK and CDR2 is SYGVNS in the germline V gene. This CDR3 is 16 amino acids long. The CDR3 reads CASSEYIIRANYEQYV. CDR3 DNA: TGTGCCAGCAGTGAATATATAATCAGGGCCAACTACGAGCAGTACGTC.

The V gene is TRBV5-4, the J gene TRBJ2-1, with 8 bases lining up with TRBD2. Per the germline V gene, CDR1 is SGHNT and CDR2 is YYREEE (reference sequence). The CDR3 runs 16 residues. V trimming: 3 bases; J trimming: 4 bases; junction bases outside the gene matches: 9. The CDR3, as DNA: TGTGCCAGCAGCTATGGAAACCGGGGGGGGTACAATGAGCAGTTCTTC. The encoded protein is CASSYGNRGGYNEQFF.

The chain carries TRBV9 and TRBJ1-2, with D possibly TRBD1 on 5 matching bases. The germline V gene encodes CDR1 SGDLS and CDR2 YYNGEE. The CDR3 runs 14 residues. Between the trimmed V and J ends, which lost 3 bases and 5 bases, there was a span of 14 bases. CDR3 in DNA: TGTGCCAGCAGCGAGGGGACCGGGGGGTATGGCTACACCTTC. Translation: CASSEGTGGYGYTF.

The chain carries TRBV25-1 and TRBJ2-3, with 7 bases fitting TRBD1. Germline values: CDR1 MGHDK, CDR2 SYGVNS. V lost 10 bases and J lost 1; bases outside the gene matches: 11. The CDR3 consists of 15 residues. The CDR3 sequence: CAILEGGRGTDTQYF. In DNA form, the CDR3 reads TGTGCCATCCTAGAAGGGGGCAGAGGCACAGATACGCAGTATTTT.

The chain couples TRBV29-1 to TRBJ2-7; possibly TRBD1 for D (6 bases). Germline loops: CDR1 SQVTM, CDR2 ANQGSEA. V dropped 7 bases and J dropped 5 bases, with 12 bases sitting between them. This CDR3 is built from 11 residues. The CDR3 spells CSGTVFHEQYF. CDR3 DNA sequence: TGCAGCGGGACAGTGTTCCACGAGCAGTACTTC.

This clone was detected a few times. The CDR3: CASSYSLYSSTDTQYF. The CDR3 bases are TGTGCCAGCAGTTACTCGCTCTACTCTAGCACAGATACGCAGTATTTT. This chain links TRBV6-6 with TRBJ2-3; D remains unclear. The CDR3 totals 16 residues. V was shortened by 0 bases and J by 0 bases, with 10 bases between the two germline ends. Germline V gene sequence: CDR1 MNHNY, CDR2 SVGAGI (reference sequence).

The chain recombines TRBV6-5 with TRBJ2-2, with 8 bases aligning to TRBD1. V was clipped by 6 bases and J by 4 bases; unmatched bases: 4. Per the germline V gene, CDR1 is MNHEY and CDR2 is SVGAGI. This CDR3 is 14 amino acids long. The CDR3 reads CASRGTGVTGELFF. DNA for the CDR3: TGTGCCAGCAGGGGGACAGGTGTCACCGGGGAGCTGTTTTTT.

The rearrangement uses TRBV6-5 and TRBJ2-1, with 8 positions matching TRBD2. This CDR3 has 13 amino acids. CDR1 MNHEY and CDR2 SVGAGI come from the germline V gene. The V and J ends lost 8 bases and 5 bases, in that order; junction bases with no gene match: 5. The CDR3 DNA sequence: TGTGCCAGCCCGACGGGAGGGGACAATGAGCAGTTCTTC. Translating gives CASPTGGDNEQFF.

This clone was picked up one time. V is TRBV11-2 and J is TRBJ1-6; D might be TRBD1 (6 bases). The CDR3 is 14 residues long. CDR1 SGHAT and CDR2 FQNNGV come from the germline V gene. CDR3 sequence: CATTGLLDNSPLHF. The CDR3 DNA sequence: TGTGCTACGACAGGTCTTTTGGATAATTCACCCCTCCACTTT.

This clone showed up just once. The V call is TRBV16, the J call TRBJ2-7, with 10 positions matching TRBD1. V dropped 5 bases and J dropped 4; count of bases not matched to a gene: 8. In germline, CDR1 is KGHSY, CDR2 FQNENV. This CDR3 has 15 amino acids. The CDR3 DNA reads TGTGCCAGCAGCTCTTCTCGGACAGGGGGATACGAGCAGTACTTC. It encodes CASSSSRTGGYEQYF.

The genes are TRBV9 and TRBJ2-7; 8 bases match TRBD1. Per the germline V gene, CDR1 is SGDLS and CDR2 is YYNGEE. V gave up 3 bases and J gave up 2 bases; unmatched junction bases: 4. The length of the CDR3 is 14 residues. The CDR3 spells CASSADRGPYEQYF. The CDR3 DNA follows: TGTGCCAGCAGCGCCGACAGGGGACCCTACGAGCAGTACTTC. Complete variable domain (other parts from reference TRBV9 and TRBJ2-7): DSGVTQTPKHLITATGQRVTLRCSPRSGDLSVYWYQQSLDQGLQFLIQYYNGEERAKGNILERFSAQQFPDLHSELNLSSLELGDSALYFCASSADRGPYEQYFGPGTRLTVT.

This clone was detected only once. This rearrangement joins TRBV6-2 or TRBV6-3 to TRBJ1-1; D uncertain. The CDR3 sequence is 14 residues long. With 0 bases removed from V and 4 bases from J, the gap between germline ends came to 9 bases. Germline V gene lookup returns CDR1 MNHEY and CDR2 SVGEGT. The DNA for the CDR3 is TGTGCCAGCAGTTACTCGAGGCAGACCACTGAAGCTTTCTTT. Protein: CASSYSRQTTEAFF.

The CDR3 sequence is CASSPGTGKSPLHF. The DNA for the CDR3 is TGTGCCAGCAGCCCCGGGACAGGGAAATCACCCCTCCACTTT. The J gene is TRBJ1-6, the V gene TRBV7-3; 9 nucleotides line up with TRBD1. Germline assignment: CDR1 SGHTA and CDR2 FQGTGA. The ends lost 5 bases at V and 10 bases at J; junction bases unmatched: 6. The CDR3 has 14 amino acids.